This T cell receptor (beta chain) appears in the sequencing data of a study of beta chain features in type 1 diabetes (dated by TCRdb to 2017 to 2018). Background for the entire study: Mean age, gender distribution, total cell number and subset yield did not differ between patients and healthy donors. A total of just under 110,000,000 sorted cells were examined across all samples, and RNA yield correlated strongly with the number of cells per subset. The study compared TCRB repertoires of sorted circulating CD4+ T cell subsets between recently diagnosed type 1 diabetes patients and matched healthy donors. Whereas all 30 or so donors provided naive and central memory subsets, regulatory and stem cell-like memory subsets were isolated from just 8 patients and about 8 healthy donors. Broad study findings and their caveats: Naive, central memory and regulatory TCRB repertoires appeared more similar among patients than among healthy donors. PCR may preferentially amplify shorter templates, but because patient and control samples were amplified and corrected together, any resulting skew would affect both groups equally. Type 1 diabetes patients showed a moderate but significant shortening of TCRB CDR3 length in all four CD4+ subsets. Patients with type 1 diabetes made fewer insertions and deleted more nucleotides at VDJ recombination sites, implying thymic rearrangement abnormalities. HLA sub-analyses involved small numbers of individuals, so any influence of HLA type on TCRB rearrangement remained unresolved. Because cDNA was sequenced instead of genomic DNA, highly expressing activated cells could be over-represented, though the groups showed no difference in activation or CD3 levels.

A single peripheral blood draw of approximately 100 mL on average was collected from each donor into heparinised tubes. A BD FACSAria II was used to sort naive, central memory, regulatory and stem cell-like memory CD4+ T cells with a panel that included CD45RO, CCR7, CD25, CD127, CD95 and CD27. A purity above 95% was achieved for all sorted populations. PBMCs were separated immediately by Lymphoprep density gradient centrifugation and were stained directly, without being cultured. So that batch effects would be minimized, each experiment stained and sorted samples in pairs, pairing one healthy donor with one patient. The entire isolated RNA was reverse transcribed using the High Capacity cDNA Reverse Transcription Kit, and thus expressed TCRB transcripts were sequenced. Deep immunoSEQ sequencing was performed on naive, central memory and regulatory T cell samples, with an average of roughly 3.3 million total reads per sample. After sorted cells were lysed in RLT buffer, RNA was extracted with DNase-treated RNeasy Micro or Mini kits, with the choice depending on cell number. Each cell subset was processed on its own to prevent cross-contamination, while patient and healthy donor samples were processed together. TCRB sequences were amplified from cDNA with the immunoSEQ multiplex PCR, producing 87-bp fragments spanning the CDR3 region. The amplicons were sequenced using the Illumina HiSeq platform. The study's processing was this. Synthetic template baselines were used to correct PCR bias computationally, reads within Hamming distance 2 were collapsed together, and singletons that could not be merged were discarded. Reads were aligned against IMGT to assign V, D and J genes, CDR3 length and insertions or deletions at six rearrangement sites. Within each subset, clonotype counts were normalized to sorted cell number, and only after that were true diversity and Gini coefficients computed with the tcR R package. The overlap coefficient, calculated on TCRB nucleotide sequences, was used to quantify repertoire sharing. Out-of-frame TCRB sequences from naive cells were analyzed as a proxy for the pre-selection repertoire. The clones in this table, taken by TCRdb from immuneACCESS, are in-frame only. Not every clone is retained; where verified, under half of the shortfall comes from an unresolved V gene, and the cause of the rest is unknown. Clone size and the V and J calls come from that table; the DNA yielded D and trimming. Across this sample there are 400,000 to 550,000 clones, with approximately 10% seen only once. The ten largest clones capture about 0.045% of the sample.

From the cysteine through the phenylalanine, the CDR3 covers 13 amino acids. Just CDR3 DNA is preserved here, 39 bases in frame from base 1. Based on the germline V gene, the CDR1 and CDR2 sequences are MDHEN and SYDVKM. At the junction V is shortened by 6 bases and J by 10 bases, with 18 bases in between. In the case of this clone: The antigen it recognizes is unknown. No clone much larger than this one lies a single base away; base qualities are absent.

This chain joins TRBV28 to TRBJ1-2; the best D guess is TRBD1, with 5 bases matching. Sequencing was performed on naive CD4+ T cells from blood. Read against the paper, the sample's cell subset or site label means: true naive CD4+ T cells. The source of this sequence is a woman aged 18-29 years in good health. The nucleotide sequence reads as follows: TGTGCCAGCAGGACTTGGGACGCCTCATACTACACCTTC. Its protein is CASRTWDASYYTF.